This TCR beta chain stems from a study of T cells after yellow fever vaccination. Study context: Low-cell-number fractions underwent preparation using SMART-Seq v4 Ultra Low Input. Study findings and constraints: Abundant clonotypes from the bulk population could contaminate FACS-sorted repertoires. Peak timing came faster in the weaker secondary response, day 5 versus 15.

Per germline, CDR1 MNHNY and CDR2 SVGAGI (reference sequence). The CDR3 is 12 residues long. Trimming cost V 7 bases and J 2 bases, with 9 bases left between them. Generation of TCR cDNA used 5'RACE template switching (which added a universal primer site and UMIs). TCRdb ran MiXCR on the 5' RACE reads and lists one entry per CDR3 protein. The table shows more than 300,000 distinct CDR3 sequences, with over 3.5% occurring only once. This clonotype was counted at least ten times. The antigen remains unidentified. The starting material was PBMCs, obtained 15 days after the yellow fever booster vaccination. This chain links TRBV6-6 with TRBJ2-7; no firm D call. The receptor comes from a young man who received the YFV17D yellow fever vaccine. This CDR3 is CASTPGAYEQYF. The CDR3 DNA reads TGTGCCAGCACCCCAGGCGCCTACGAGCAGTACTTC.